A single sample is the source of the 24 T cell receptor beta chains below, sequenced in a study of shared clonotypes between healthy human individuals. Naive CD8 cells lacked CD45RO and underwent positive selection for CCR7, leaving out terminally differentiated effector memory CD45RA+ cells. Some clones are missing from TCRdb's copy, which holds only in-frame ones; the method was immunoSEQ multiplex PCR. The data contain some 1,900,000 clones, around 96% of them singletons. Sequenced material: naive CD8+ T cells sorted from blood. The origin of the receptors is a young man in good health.

Remarks on this clone: Other DNA sequences in the same sample also yield this CDR3. The chain recombines TRBV4-1 with TRBJ2-7; 8 positions agree with TRBD1. J was trimmed by 1 base and V by 4 bases; bases with no gene match: 3. The CDR3 loop spans 14 amino acids. Germline-derived CDR1 and CDR2 are MGHRA and YSYEKL. The CDR3 DNA reads TGCGCCAGCAGCCCCAGACAGGGGTCCTACGAGCAGTACTTC. The encoded protein is CASSPRQGSYEQYF.

For this clone: A junction boundary mismatches the germline segment, possibly from a read error. The genes are TRBV27 and TRBJ1-6; possibly TRBD1 for D (6 bases). The germline gives CDR1 MNHEY, CDR2 SMNVEV (reference sequence). There are 13 residues in the CDR3. The CDR3 spells CASSPGQLSALHF. The CDR3 DNA reads as TGTGCCAGCAGCCCCGGACAGCTTTCAGCCCTCCACTTT.

Comments on this clone: Other DNA sequences in this sample translate to the same CDR3. The V call is TRBV6-5, the J call TRBJ2-7, with D tentatively TRBD2 (5 bases). This CDR3 region has 14 residues. Per germline, CDR1 MNHEY and CDR2 SVGAGI. V was shortened by 0 bases and J by 2 bases, with 8 bases between the two germline ends. CDR3 sequence: CASSYSTGTYEQYF. In DNA form, the CDR3 reads TGTGCCAGCAGTTACTCGACGGGAACCTACGAGCAGTACTTC.

The rearrangement links TRBV4-1 to TRBJ2-1, with a tentative D call TRBD2 (5 bases). The germline gives CDR1 MGHRA, CDR2 YSYEKL. With 6 bases removed from V and 0 bases from J, the gap between germline ends came to 12 bases. CDR3 length equals 15 residues. CDR3 amino acids: CASRLRAGSYNEQFF. DNA for the CDR3: TGCGCCAGCAGACTTAGGGCGGGCTCCTACAATGAGCAGTTCTTC.

V is TRBV9 and J is TRBJ1-1; tentatively, D is TRBD1 (5 bases). The CDR3 has 14 residues. Germline V gene data show CDR1 as SGDLS and CDR2 as YYNGEE. Deletions cut 4 bases from V and 8 bases from J, with 18 bases between. DNA of the CDR3: TGTGCCAGCAGCCCCGGGGAGGGACTCGAAGAAGCTTTCTTT. Translated, it gives CASSPGEGLEEAFF.

This chain connects TRBV29-1 to TRBJ2-1; 8 bases fit TRBD2. V lost 3 bases to trimming and J lost 9 bases; unmatched junction nucleotides: 10. Germline V lookup: CDR1 SQVTM, CDR2 ANQGSEA. The length of the CDR3 is 14 residues. In DNA, the CDR3 is TGCAGCGTTGATACGGGGGGGCGCCTGGTTGAGCAGTTCTTC. Translation: CSVDTGGRLVEQFF.

This chain joins TRBV10-3 and TRBJ1-5; maybe TRBD1 (6 bases). This CDR3 is 16 amino acids long. Germline CDR1 reads ENHRY; CDR2 reads SYGVKD. The germline V and J ends were trimmed by 3 bases and 3 bases, with 15 bases remaining between them. In DNA, the CDR3 is TGTGCCATCAGTGAAGGGAAGGGGGTGGTCAATCAGCCCCAGCATTTT. This sequence encodes CAISEGKGVVNQPQHF.

The chain is built from TRBV9 and TRBJ2-4, with TRBD1 matching over 11 bases. Germline loops: CDR1 SGDLS, CDR2 YYNGEE. Trimming cost V 2 bases and J 1 base; bases outside gene matches: 2. The CDR3 consists of 16 residues. Written as DNA, the CDR3 is TGTGCCAGCAGCGTCGGACAGGGGGCTGCCAAAAACATTCAGTACTTC. Translating it yields CASSVGQGAAKNIQYF.

The CDR3 loop reads CASSLRGASTNIQYF. The CDR3 DNA follows: TGTGCCAGCAGCTTACGAGGGGCCTCAACAAACATTCAGTACTTC. This chain connects TRBV7-9 to TRBJ2-4; D is tentatively TRBD1 or TRBD2 (5 bases each). Between the trimmed V and J ends, which lost 2 bases and 6 bases, there was a span of 14 bases. The germline V gene encodes CDR1 SEHNR and CDR2 FQNEAQ (reference sequence). This CDR3 is 15 amino acids long.

The chain combines TRBV2 with TRBJ2-7; no firm D call. Germline V gene sequence: CDR1 SNHLY, CDR2 FYNNEI. The CDR3 is made up of 13 amino acids. Trimming removed 8 bases at V and 1 base at J, with 12 bases between. The CDR3 DNA is TGTGCCAGCGCGGCAGGCCAGTCCTACGAGCAGTACTTC. Translated: CASAAGQSYEQYF.

Note on this clone: Other DNA variants within this sample encode the same CDR3. The chain recombines TRBV5-6 with TRBJ2-1; no reliable D call. Trimming cost V 0 bases and J 2 bases, with 9 bases left between them. The CDR3 has 15 amino acids. Germline V lookup: CDR1 SGHDT, CDR2 YYEEEE. This CDR3 is CASSLGRRTYNEQFF. The CDR3, as DNA: TGTGCCAGCAGCTTGGGCAGGAGAACCTACAATGAGCAGTTCTTC.

This chain uses TRBV27 with TRBJ2-7; 9 bases agree with TRBD1. The germline V gene encodes CDR1 MNHEY and CDR2 SMNVEV (reference sequence). V shed 5 bases, J shed 2 bases, and the junction held 10 bases outside the gene matches. There are 16 residues in the CDR3. The CDR3 here is CASSPSQGAVAYEQYF. CDR3 bases: TGTGCCAGCAGTCCATCACAGGGGGCCGTAGCCTACGAGCAGTACTTC.

This clone was picked up one time. Other DNA sequences in this specimen translate into the identical CDR3. The gene calls are TRBV5-6 and TRBJ1-1; TRBD1 might be the D (6 bases). The germline V and J ends were trimmed by 0 bases and 1 base, with 7 bases remaining between them. This CDR3 has 14 residues. Germline V CDR1 and CDR2: SGHDT, YYEEEE. In DNA form, the CDR3 reads TGTGCCAGCAGCTTGGGAGGGGGGAACACTGAAGCTTTCTTT. Encoded protein: CASSLGGGNTEAFF.

The rearrangement uses TRBV30 and TRBJ2-7; 7 nucleotides align to TRBD1. The CDR3 covers 14 residues. V was clipped by 2 bases and J by 5 bases; unmatched bases: 9. Germline CDR1 GTSNPN, CDR2 SVGIG (reference sequence). The CDR3 region is CAWSPDTGVHEQYF. The CDR3 coding sequence is TGTGCCTGGAGTCCCGATACAGGGGTCCACGAGCAGTACTTC.

The chain recombines TRBV11-2 with TRBJ1-2; possibly TRBD1 for D (5 bases). The CDR3 has 13 amino acids. Germline V lookup: CDR1 SGHAT, CDR2 FQNNGV. Between the trimmed V and J ends, which lost 6 bases and 5 bases, there was a span of 13 bases. DNA for the CDR3: TGTGCCAGCAGTCAAACCGGGGCATATGGCTACACCTTC. As protein: CASSQTGAYGYTF.

A single count supports this clone. The chain employs TRBV10-1 and TRBJ2-2, with 8 nucleotides matching TRBD2. The CDR3 is 15 residues long. Germline V gene lookup returns CDR1 WNHNN and CDR2 SYGVQD (reference sequence). The trim removed 6 bases at V and 3 bases at J, leaving 6 bases unmatched. The DNA of the CDR3 is TGCGCCAGCAGCCCCGGGGGGGCCGACACCGGGGAGCTGTTTTTT. This encodes CASSPGGADTGELFF.

V is TRBV29-1 and J is TRBJ2-1; 7 bases agree with TRBD2. This CDR3 is built from 15 residues. CDR1 is SQVTM and CDR2 is ANQGSEA in the germline V gene. V was pared by 0 bases and J by 5 bases, with 7 bases of the junction left unmatched. The CDR3 DNA reads as TGCAGCGTTGAAGATACGGCGGGAGCCGACAATGAGCAGTTCTTC. This encodes CSVEDTAGADNEQFF.

The rearrangement joins TRBV6-5 to TRBJ2-4; the match to TRBD1 covers 8 bases. V lost 1 base, J lost 11 bases, and 4 bases stayed unmatched. The germline gives CDR1 MNHEY, CDR2 SVGAGI. CDR3 length: 13 residues. CDR3 residues: CASSYYGQGVQYF. The DNA of the CDR3 is TGTGCCAGCAGTTACTACGGACAGGGAGTTCAGTACTTC.

The chain is built from TRBV27 and TRBJ2-3, with TRBD2 identical over 11 bases. This CDR3 is built from 15 residues. Germline CDR1 MNHEY, CDR2 SMNVEV (reference sequence). The V gene end was trimmed by 6 bases and the J gene end by 0 bases; junction bases not matched to a gene: 2. The CDR3 DNA reads as TGTGCCAGCAGCGGACTAGCGGGTAGCACAGATACGCAGTATTTT. This codes for CASSGLAGSTDTQYF.

In regard to this clone: Other nucleotide sequences from this sample produce the same CDR3. The chain joins TRBV27 to TRBJ2-7; D is undetermined. Germline V lookup: CDR1 MNHEY, CDR2 SMNVEV (reference sequence). The CDR3 consists of 12 residues. V lost 5 bases and J lost 3, with 8 bases in between. The CDR3 nucleotides are TGTGCCAGCAGTCCCGGAAGCTACGAGCAGTACTTC. Translated, it gives CASSPGSYEQYF.

V usage is TRBV13 and J usage is TRBJ1-2, with TRBD1 identical over 7 bases. The CDR3 has 14 amino acids. The germline gives CDR1 PRHDT, CDR2 FYEKMQ (reference sequence). The trim removed 5 bases at V and 7 bases at J, leaving 10 bases unmatched. CDR3 in amino acids: CASSPKGAWSGYTF. The CDR3 DNA reads as TGTGCCAGCAGCCCAAAGGGGGCTTGGTCTGGCTACACCTTC.

The V and J genes are TRBV6-1 and TRBJ2-2, with 11 bases fitting TRBD2. CDR3 length: 15 amino acids. J was trimmed by 6 bases and V by 10 bases; bases with no gene match: 10. Germline CDR1 and CDR2: MNHNS and SASEGT. The CDR3 nucleotides are TGTGCCACCACAAAGACTAGCGGGATTTCCGGGGAGCTGTTTTTT. Encoded protein: CATTKTSGISGELFF.

The chain employs TRBV5-4 and TRBJ2-7; D not certain. Germline V gene sequence: CDR1 SGHNT, CDR2 YYREEE (reference sequence). V was cut by 4 bases and J by 3 bases, with 14 bases left in between. CDR3 size: 14 residues. For the CDR3, the DNA is TGTGCCAGCAGCGCGGACGGCAACCGCTACGAGCAGTACTTC. This translates into CASSADGNRYEQYF.

This clone is a singleton in its sample. The chain is built from TRBV15 and TRBJ2-4; D not certain. CDR1 and CDR2 from the germline V gene are LNHNV and YYDKDF (reference sequence). This CDR3 is 15 amino acids long. V shed 5 bases and J shed 0 bases, with 11 bases lying between them. CDR3 region: CATSRTDLAKNIQYF. The CDR3 bases are TGTGCCACCAGCCGGACGGACCTAGCCAAAAACATTCAGTACTTC. Based on the CDR3 plus reference TRBV15 and TRBJ2-4, the full variable domain is DAMVIQNPRYQVTQFGKPVTLSCSQTLNHNVMYWYQQKSSQAPKLLFHYYDKDFNNEADTPDNFQSRRPNTSFCFLDIRSPGLGDTAMYLCATSRTDLAKNIQYFGAGTRLSVL.